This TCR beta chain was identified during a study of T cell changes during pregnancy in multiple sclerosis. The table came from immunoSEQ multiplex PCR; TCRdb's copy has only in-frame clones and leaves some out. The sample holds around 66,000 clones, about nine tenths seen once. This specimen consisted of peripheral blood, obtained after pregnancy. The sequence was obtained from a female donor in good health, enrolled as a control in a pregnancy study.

CDR3 region: CASSSLSRGVRKLFF. The CDR3 nucleotides are TGTGCCAGCAGTTCCCTCAGCAGGGGAGTCCGAAAACTGTTTTTT. This rearrangement joins TRBV7-2 to TRBJ1-4; D perhaps matches TRBD1 (6 bases). The germline V gene encodes CDR1 SGHTA and CDR2 FQGNSA. The CDR3 covers 15 residues. Deletions cut 6 bases from V and 10 bases from J, with 21 bases between. Supplemented by reference TRBV7-2 and TRBJ1-4, the full variable domain reads GAGVSQSPSNKVTEKGKDVELRCDPISGHTALYWYRQSLGQGLEFLIYFQGNSAPDKSGLPSDRFSAERTGGSVSTLTIQRTQQEDSAVYLCASSSLSRGVRKLFFGSGTQLSVL.